The clone carrying this TCR beta chain occurred once. The record originates from a study of shared clonotypes between healthy human individuals. The protocol was immunoSEQ multiplex PCR, while the TCRdb copy is restricted to in-frame clones and leaves out a portion. The table lists fewer than 2.5 million clones, under 95% of them singletons. This sequence originates from a man aged 18 to 29 in good health. Some clones in this sample may be carry-over from other donors' samples. Sequencing input: naive CD4+ T cells from PBMCs. Indicated subset: CD45RA+ positively selected.

The CDR3, as DNA: TGCGCCAGCAGCCAATCCCCTCATTATGGAAACACCATATATTTT. Encoded protein: CASSQSPHYGNTIYF. This sequence joins TRBV5-1 and TRBJ1-3; D ambiguous. In germline, CDR1 is SGHRS, CDR2 YFSETQ. The CDR3 totals 15 residues. Trimming took 4 bases from V and 3 from J, leaving 14 bases between them. The full variable domain, with the rest looked up from reference TRBV5-1 and TRBJ1-3, is KAGVTQTPRYLIKTRGQQVTLSCSPISGHRSVSWYQQTPGQGLQFLFEYFSETQRNKGNFPGRFSGRQFSNSRSEMNVSTLELGDSALYLCASSQSPHYGNTIYFGEGSWLTVV.